The clone carrying this T cell receptor (beta chain) was counted at least ten times. Its antigen is not identified. V was shortened by 0 bases and J by 9 bases, with 10 bases between the two germline ends. CDR3 size: 13 residues. Researchers defined stable Graves' hyperthyroidism as no ophthalmopathy progression within 18 months. The data derive from a study of T cells in Graves' hyperthyroidism and ophthalmopathy. Study information: Peripheral blood was acquired at first diagnosis, ahead of any therapy whatsoever.

Study-wide results and limits: Blood shared most expanded thyroid clonotypes above 0.001. Ophthalmopathy and stable hyperthyroidism were separated by a 13 V-J model.

Researchers took RNA transcripts and amplified the TCR beta CDR3 regions from them. RT-PCR in the first round (using the HTBI primer set) targeted the TCR CDR3. TCRdb fed the multiplex PCR reads into MiXCR, producing one record per CDR3 protein. The data show around 450,000 distinct CDR3 sequences, approximately 15% seen once. This sequence was found in a woman aged 18-29 years with Graves' hyperthyroidism. The V call is TRBV12-3 or TRBV12-4, the J call TRBJ2-3; no clear D. Sequenced material: blood. Written as DNA, the CDR3 is TGTGCCAGCAGTTTAGCGGGCGAGAGGACGCAGTATTTT. The encoded protein is CASSLAGERTQYF.